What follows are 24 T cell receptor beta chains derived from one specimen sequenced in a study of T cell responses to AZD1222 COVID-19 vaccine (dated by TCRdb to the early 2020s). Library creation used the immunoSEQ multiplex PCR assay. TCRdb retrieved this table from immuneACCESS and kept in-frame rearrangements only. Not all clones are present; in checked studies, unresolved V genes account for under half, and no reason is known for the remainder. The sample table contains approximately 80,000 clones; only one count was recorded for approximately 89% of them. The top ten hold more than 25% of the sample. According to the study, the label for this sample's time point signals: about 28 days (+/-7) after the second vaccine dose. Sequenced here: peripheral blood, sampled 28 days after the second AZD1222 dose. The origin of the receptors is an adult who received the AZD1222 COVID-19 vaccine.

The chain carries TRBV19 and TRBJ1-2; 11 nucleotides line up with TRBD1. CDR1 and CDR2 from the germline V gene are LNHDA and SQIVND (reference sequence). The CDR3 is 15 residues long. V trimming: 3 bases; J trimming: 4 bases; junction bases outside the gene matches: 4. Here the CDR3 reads CASSIRTGGTYGYTF. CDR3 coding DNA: TGTGCCAGTAGTATCCGGACAGGGGGCACCTATGGCTACACCTTC.

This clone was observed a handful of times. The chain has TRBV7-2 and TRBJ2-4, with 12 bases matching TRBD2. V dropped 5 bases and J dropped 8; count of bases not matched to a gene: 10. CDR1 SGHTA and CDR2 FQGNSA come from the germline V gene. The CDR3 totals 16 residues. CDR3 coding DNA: TGTGCCAGCAGCCCCGGGACTAGCGGGCCTTACCACATTCAGTACTTC. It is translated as CASSPGTSGPYHIQYF.

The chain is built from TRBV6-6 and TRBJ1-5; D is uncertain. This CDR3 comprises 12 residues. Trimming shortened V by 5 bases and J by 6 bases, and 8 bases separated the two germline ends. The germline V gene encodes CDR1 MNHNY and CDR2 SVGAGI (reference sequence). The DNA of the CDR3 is TGTGCCAGCAGTGTACAGAGTCAGCCCCAGCATTTT. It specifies CASSVQSQPQHF.

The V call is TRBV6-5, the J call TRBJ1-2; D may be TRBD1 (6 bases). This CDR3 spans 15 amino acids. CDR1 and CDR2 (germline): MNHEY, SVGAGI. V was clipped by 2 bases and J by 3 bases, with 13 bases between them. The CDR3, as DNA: TGTGCCAGCAGTTACGACCCGGGGGCGGACTATGGCTACACCTTC. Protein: CASSYDPGADYGYTF.

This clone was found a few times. In DNA form, the CDR3 reads TGTGCCAGCTCACCACGGGCGGGCTCCGGTTCACCCCTCCACTTT. Amino acid sequence: CASSPRAGSGSPLHF. The chain is built from TRBV18 and TRBJ1-6; D remains ambiguous. V gave up 1 base and J gave up 9 bases, with 13 bases separating them. CDR1 and CDR2 (germline): KGHSH, LQKENI. The CDR3 consists of 15 residues.

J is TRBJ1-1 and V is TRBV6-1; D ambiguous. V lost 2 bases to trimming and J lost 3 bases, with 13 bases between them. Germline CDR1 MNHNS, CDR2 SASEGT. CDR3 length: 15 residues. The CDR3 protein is CASSEIRGRDTEAFF. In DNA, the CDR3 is TGTGCCAGCAGTGAAATTCGGGGTCGGGACACTGAAGCTTTCTTT.

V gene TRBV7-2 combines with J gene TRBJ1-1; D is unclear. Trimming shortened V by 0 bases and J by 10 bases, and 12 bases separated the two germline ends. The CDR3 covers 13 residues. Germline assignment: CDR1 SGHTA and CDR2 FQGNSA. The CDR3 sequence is CASSLAMGDGAFF. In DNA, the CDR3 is TGTGCCAGCAGCTTAGCTATGGGAGACGGAGCTTTCTTT.

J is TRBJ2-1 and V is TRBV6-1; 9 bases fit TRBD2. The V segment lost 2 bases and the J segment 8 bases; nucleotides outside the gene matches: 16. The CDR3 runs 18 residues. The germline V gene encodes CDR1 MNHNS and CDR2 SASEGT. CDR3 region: CASSESRVASGIPDEQFF. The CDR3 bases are TGTGCCAGCAGTGAAAGCCGGGTGGCTAGCGGGATTCCAGATGAGCAGTTCTTC.

The CDR3 loop reads CASSSNRGSNSPLHF. CDR3 DNA: TGTGCCAGCTCGTCAAACAGGGGGTCTAATTCACCCCTCCACTTT. The gene calls are TRBV18 and TRBJ1-6, with 8 bases aligning to TRBD1. With 6 bases clipped from V and 6 bases from J, the junction kept 7 bases outside the gene matches. In germline, CDR1 is KGHSH, CDR2 LQKENI. This CDR3 spans 15 amino acids.

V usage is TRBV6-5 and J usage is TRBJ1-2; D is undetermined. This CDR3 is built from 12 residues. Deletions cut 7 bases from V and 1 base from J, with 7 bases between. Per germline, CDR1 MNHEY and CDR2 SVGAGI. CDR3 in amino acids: CASTPVNYGYTF. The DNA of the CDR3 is TGTGCCAGCACCCCCGTTAACTATGGCTACACCTTC.

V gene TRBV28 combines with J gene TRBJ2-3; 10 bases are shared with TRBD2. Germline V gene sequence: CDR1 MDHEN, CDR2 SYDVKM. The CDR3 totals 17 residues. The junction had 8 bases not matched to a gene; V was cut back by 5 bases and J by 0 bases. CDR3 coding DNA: TGTGCCAGCAGTCCCACCACACTAGCGGGGAGCACAGATACGCAGTATTTT. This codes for CASSPTTLAGSTDTQYF.

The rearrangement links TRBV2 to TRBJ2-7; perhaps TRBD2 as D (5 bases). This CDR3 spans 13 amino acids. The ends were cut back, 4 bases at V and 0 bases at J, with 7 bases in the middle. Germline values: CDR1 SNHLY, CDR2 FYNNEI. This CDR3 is CASSGTLSYEQYF. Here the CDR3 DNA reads TGTGCCAGCAGTGGGACTCTCTCCTACGAGCAGTACTTC.

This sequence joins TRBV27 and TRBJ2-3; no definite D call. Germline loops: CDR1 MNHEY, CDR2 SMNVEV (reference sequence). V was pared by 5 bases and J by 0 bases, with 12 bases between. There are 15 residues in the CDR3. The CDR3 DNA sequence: TGTGCCAGCAGTCCCGGACGGCCTAGCACAGATACGCAGTATTTT. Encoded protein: CASSPGRPSTDTQYF.

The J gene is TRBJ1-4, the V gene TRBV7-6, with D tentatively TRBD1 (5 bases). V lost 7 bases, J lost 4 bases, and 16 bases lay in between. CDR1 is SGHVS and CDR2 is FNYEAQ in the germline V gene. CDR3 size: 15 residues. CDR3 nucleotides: TGTGCCAGCACCTCAGGCACAGGAGATAATGAAAAACTGTTTTTT. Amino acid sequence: CASTSGTGDNEKLFF.

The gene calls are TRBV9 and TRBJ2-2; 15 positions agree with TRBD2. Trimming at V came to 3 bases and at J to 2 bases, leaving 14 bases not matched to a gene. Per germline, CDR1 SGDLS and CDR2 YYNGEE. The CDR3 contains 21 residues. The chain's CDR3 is CASSAPLGLAGGPGNTGELFF. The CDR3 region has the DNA TGTGCCAGCAGCGCGCCCCTCGGACTAGCGGGAGGGCCTGGTAACACCGGGGAGCTGTTTTTT.

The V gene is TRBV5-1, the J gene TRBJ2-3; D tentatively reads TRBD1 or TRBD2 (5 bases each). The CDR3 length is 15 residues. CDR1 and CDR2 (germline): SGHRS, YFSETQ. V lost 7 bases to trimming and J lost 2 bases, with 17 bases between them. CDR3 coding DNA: TGCGCCAGCCGGGACGCCCGACGCAACACAGATACGCAGTATTTT. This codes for CASRDARRNTDTQYF. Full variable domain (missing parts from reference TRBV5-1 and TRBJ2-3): KAGVTQTPRYLIKTRGQQVTLSCSPISGHRSVSWYQQTPGQGLQFLFEYFSETQRNKGNFPGRFSGRQFSNSRSEMNVSTLELGDSALYLCASRDARRNTDTQYFGPGTRLTVL.

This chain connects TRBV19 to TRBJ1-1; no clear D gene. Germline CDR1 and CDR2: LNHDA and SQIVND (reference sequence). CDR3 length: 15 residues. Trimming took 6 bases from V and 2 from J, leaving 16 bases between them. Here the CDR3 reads CASSQTPELNTEAFF. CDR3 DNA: TGTGCCAGTAGCCAAACCCCCGAACTAAACACTGAAGCTTTCTTT.

The CDR3 DNA reads TGTGCCAGCTCACCAGAAGGATCCTATGGCTACACCTTC. It encodes CASSPEGSYGYTF. The V call is TRBV18, the J call TRBJ1-2, with D uncertain. In germline, CDR1 is KGHSH, CDR2 LQKENI. Trimming stripped 2 bases from V and 4 bases from J, with 8 bases between. This CDR3 region has 13 residues.

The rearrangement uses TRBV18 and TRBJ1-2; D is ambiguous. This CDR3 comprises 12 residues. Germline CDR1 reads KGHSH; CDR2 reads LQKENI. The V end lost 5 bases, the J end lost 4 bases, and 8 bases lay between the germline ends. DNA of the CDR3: TGTGCCAGCTCATCGGCCCCCTATGGCTACACCTTC. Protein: CASSSAPYGYTF.

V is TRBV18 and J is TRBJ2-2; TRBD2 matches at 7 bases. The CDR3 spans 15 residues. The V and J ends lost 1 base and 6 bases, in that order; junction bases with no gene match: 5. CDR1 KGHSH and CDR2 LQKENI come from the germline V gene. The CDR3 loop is CASSPRREKAGELFF. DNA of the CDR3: TGTGCCAGCTCACCACGGCGGGAGAAGGCCGGGGAGCTGTTTTTT.

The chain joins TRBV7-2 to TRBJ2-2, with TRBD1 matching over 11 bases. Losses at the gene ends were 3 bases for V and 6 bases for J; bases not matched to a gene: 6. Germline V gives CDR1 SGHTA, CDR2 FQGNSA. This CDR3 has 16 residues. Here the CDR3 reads CASSLLGTGGAGELFF. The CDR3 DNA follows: TGTGCCAGCAGCTTGCTTGGGACAGGGGGTGCCGGGGAGCTGTTTTTT.

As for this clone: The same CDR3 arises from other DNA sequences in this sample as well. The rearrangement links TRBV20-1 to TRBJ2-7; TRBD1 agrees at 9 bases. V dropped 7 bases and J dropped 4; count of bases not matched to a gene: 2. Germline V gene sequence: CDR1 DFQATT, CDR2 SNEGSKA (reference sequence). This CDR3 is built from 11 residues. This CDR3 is CSVDRGYEQYF. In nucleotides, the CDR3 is TGCAGTGTGGACAGGGGTTACGAGCAGTACTTC.

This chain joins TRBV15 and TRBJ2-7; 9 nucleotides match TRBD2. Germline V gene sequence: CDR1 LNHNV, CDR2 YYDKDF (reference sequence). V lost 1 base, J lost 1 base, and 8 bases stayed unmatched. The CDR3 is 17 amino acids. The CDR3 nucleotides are TGTGCCACCAGCAGAGGTCTAGCGGGGTACTCTTCCTACGAGCAGTACTTC. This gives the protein CATSRGLAGYSSYEQYF.

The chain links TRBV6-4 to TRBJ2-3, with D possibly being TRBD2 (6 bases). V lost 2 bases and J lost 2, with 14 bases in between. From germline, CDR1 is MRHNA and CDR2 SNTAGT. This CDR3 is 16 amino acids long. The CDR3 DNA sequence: TGTGCCAGCAGTGACAGGGGTTCGGGAGACACAGATACGCAGTATTTT. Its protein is CASSDRGSGDTDTQYF.